This T cell receptor (beta chain) emerged from a study of T cell changes during pregnancy in multiple sclerosis. This clone was detected once. Libraries were prepared by immunoSEQ multiplex PCR; TCRdb keeps only in-frame clonotypes and omits some of them. In the table there are 100,000 to 110,000 clones, approximately 90% of which are singletons. The origin of this receptor is a female donor with multiple sclerosis, enrolled in a pregnancy study. Sequences were derived from peripheral blood, sampled after pregnancy.

The CDR3 nucleotides are TGTGCCTGGAAAGCCCAGGGCCCTGAGTACTTC. Protein sequence: CAWKAQGPEYF. The genes are TRBV30 and TRBJ2-7; a weak D match, TRBD1 (5 bases). The CDR3 extends over 11 amino acids. Trimming shortened V by 4 bases and J by 11 bases, and 15 bases separated the two germline ends. Per the germline V gene, CDR1 is GTSNPN and CDR2 is SVGIG (reference sequence).